What follows are 6 T cell receptor beta chains derived from one specimen sequenced in a study of CD8 T cells in ankylosing spondylitis. From the 5' RACE reads, TCRdb called clonotypes with MiXCR, one entry per CDR3 protein. The sample has some 800,000 distinct CDR3 sequences; about 10% are singletons. Findings of the study overall: What seemed typical of ankylosing spondylitis blood was a TCR beta motif built from several highly homologous variants.

Their recognized antigens are unknown. What was sequenced was blood, either unsorted or a sorted T cell fraction (not recorded which). The source is a male donor with ankylosing spondylitis.

Written as DNA, the CDR3 is TGCAGTGCTAAAGGGCGGGGGCCAGGGGGAGTTAGAGGGGAGACCCAGTACTTC. It is translated as CSAKGRGPGGVRGETQYF. J is TRBJ2-5 and V is TRBV20-1; D tentatively reads TRBD1 or TRBD2 (7 bases each). In germline, CDR1 is DFQATT, CDR2 SNEGSKA (reference sequence). CDR3 length: 18 amino acids. The V end was cut by 4 bases, the J end by 5 bases, with 29 bases between.

Only a few counts were recorded for this clonotype. This chain joins TRBV27 and TRBJ2-2; no clear D gene. Germline V gives CDR1 MNHEY, CDR2 SMNVEV (reference sequence). This CDR3 spans 14 amino acids. Trimming left V 6 bases short and J 6 bases short, with 14 bases between. This CDR3 is CASSDLKVAGELFF. In DNA, the CDR3 is TGTGCCAGCAGCGACCTAAAGGTTGCCGGGGAGCTGTTTTTT.

There are a few counts of this clonotype. The genes are TRBV6-2 or TRBV6-3 and TRBJ1-2; D is uncertain. V lost 2 bases, J lost 4 bases, and 8 bases lay in between. Germline V gene sequence: CDR1 MNHEY, CDR2 SVGEGT. The CDR3 sequence is 13 residues long. In DNA form, the CDR3 reads TGTGCCAGCAGTTACCCGGATATCTATGGCTACACCTTC. It codes for CASSYPDIYGYTF.

This clonotype appeared many times. The rearrangement joins TRBV5-5 to TRBJ2-7; TRBD2 is a possible D gene (7 bases). V lost 7 bases and J lost 2, with 16 bases in between. The CDR3 runs to 14 residues. Germline V gene lookup returns CDR1 SGHKS and CDR2 YYEKEE (reference sequence). The CDR3 sequence is CASRRGAPTYEQYF. DNA for the CDR3: TGTGCCAGCCGCCGGGGGGCACCCACCTACGAGCAGTACTTC. Complete variable domain (other parts from reference TRBV5-5 and TRBJ2-7): DAGVTQSPTHLIKTRGQQVTLRCSPISGHKSVSWYQQVLGQGPQFIFQYYEKEERGRGNFPDRFSARQFPNYSSELNVNALLLGDSALYLCASRRGAPTYEQYFGPGTRLTVT.

There are many counts of this clonotype. The V call is TRBV20-1, the J call TRBJ1-6; TRBD1 agrees at 9 bases. From germline, CDR1 is DFQATT and CDR2 SNEGSKA (reference sequence). This CDR3 is 14 amino acids long. The trim removed 6 bases at V and 10 bases at J, leaving 10 bases unmatched. CDR3 DNA: TGCAGTGCGACGGGACAGGGCGATGGGTCACCCCTCCACTTT. This gives the protein CSATGQGDGSPLHF.

This rearrangement joins TRBV7-2 to TRBJ1-2; D ambiguous. In germline, CDR1 is SGHTA, CDR2 FQGNSA. The CDR3 extends over 13 amino acids. Trimming stripped 5 bases from V and 0 bases from J, with 7 bases between. CDR3 nucleotides: TGTGCCAGCAGCCCCGAAGCTAACTATGGCTACACCTTC. It is translated as CASSPEANYGYTF.